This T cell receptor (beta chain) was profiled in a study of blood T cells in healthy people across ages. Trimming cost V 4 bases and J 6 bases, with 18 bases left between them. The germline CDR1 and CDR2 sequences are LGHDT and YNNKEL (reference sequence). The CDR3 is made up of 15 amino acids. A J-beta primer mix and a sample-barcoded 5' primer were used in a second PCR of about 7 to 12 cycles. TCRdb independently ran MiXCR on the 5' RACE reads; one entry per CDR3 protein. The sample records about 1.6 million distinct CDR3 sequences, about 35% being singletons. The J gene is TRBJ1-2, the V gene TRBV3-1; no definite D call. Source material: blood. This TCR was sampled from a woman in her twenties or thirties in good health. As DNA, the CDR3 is TGTGCCAGCAGCCTACCTGGGGTCAAAAGCAATGGCTACACCTTC. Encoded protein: CASSLPGVKSNGYTF.